The 9 T cell receptor beta chains reported below all come from one sample, sequenced in a study of T cell responses to AZD1222 COVID-19 vaccine. This table comes from immunoSEQ multiplex PCR, and its TCRdb copy is limited to in-frame clones, with some not included. The table has roughly 120,000 clones, more than 80% seen once. The material was peripheral blood, obtained 28 days after the second AZD1222 dose. All receptors derive from an adult who received the AZD1222 COVID-19 vaccine.

The rearrangement links TRBV9 to TRBJ2-1, with 8 bases lining up with TRBD2. The CDR3 runs 15 residues. Per the germline V gene, CDR1 is SGDLS and CDR2 is YYNGEE. V was clipped by 2 bases and J by 3 bases; unmatched bases: 4. The CDR3 loop reads CASSVVAGNYNEQFF. In nucleotides, the CDR3 is TGTGCCAGCAGCGTTGTAGCGGGGAACTACAATGAGCAGTTCTTC.

The V call is TRBV24-1, the J call TRBJ2-7; possibly TRBD2 for D (5 bases). This CDR3 is 14 amino acids long. V lost 7 bases, J lost 4 bases, and 16 bases lay in between. Germline V gene sequence: CDR1 KGHDR, CDR2 SFDVKD. CDR3: CATSPGITLYEQYF. DNA for the CDR3: TGTGCCACCAGCCCCGGGATAACTTTATACGAGCAGTACTTC.

The chain is built from TRBV19 and TRBJ2-5; 11 bases line up with TRBD2. The CDR3 spans 14 residues. Trimming cost V 4 bases and J 2 bases; bases outside gene matches: 0. Germline CDR1 and CDR2: LNHDA and SQIVND (reference sequence). For the CDR3, the DNA is TGTGCCAGTAGTACTAGCGGGGGGCAAGAGACCCAGTACTTC. Translating gives CASSTSGGQETQYF.

CDR3 region: CASSQDSGNSPLHF. For the CDR3, the DNA is TGTGCCAGCAGCCAAGATAGCGGGAATTCACCCCTCCACTTT. The V call is TRBV3-1 (or the pseudogene TRBV3-2), the J call TRBJ1-6; D unresolved. The CDR3 spans 14 residues. The germline CDR1 and CDR2 sequences are LGHDT and YNNKEL (reference sequence). V dropped 0 bases and J dropped 7 bases, with 7 bases sitting between them.

This clone occurred a few times. The chain recombines TRBV28 with TRBJ1-2; D gene unclear. Germline V gives CDR1 MDHEN, CDR2 SYDVKM. CDR3 length: 13 residues. V lost 6 bases to trimming and J lost 6 bases, with 14 bases between them. The CDR3 nucleotides are TGTGCCAGCAGCCCGCTCGGTCGGAATGGCTACACCTTC. Amino acid sequence: CASSPLGRNGYTF.

The chain links TRBV9 to TRBJ2-1; tentatively, D is TRBD2 (5 bases). V was shortened by 3 bases and J by 9 bases, with 16 bases between the two germline ends. The germline CDR1 and CDR2 sequences are SGDLS and YYNGEE. The CDR3 consists of 14 residues. The CDR3 DNA follows: TGTGCCAGCAGCGCGACATCAGGACTTAGTGAGCAGTTCTTC. Translating it yields CASSATSGLSEQFF.

The CDR3 sequence: CASRPAGLDYGYTF. The CDR3 DNA sequence: TGTGCCAGCAGACCCGCGGGTTTGGACTATGGCTACACCTTC. The chain joins TRBV6-5 to TRBJ1-2; D is ambiguous. CDR1 is MNHEY and CDR2 is SVGAGI in the germline V gene. Trimming took off 6 bases at V and 3 bases at J, with 14 bases between the two ends. The CDR3 runs 14 residues.

This clone was picked up a small number of times. The rearrangement joins TRBV5-1 to TRBJ2-7, with unresolved D. There are 13 residues in the CDR3. V was cut by 0 bases and J by 1 base, with 5 bases left in between. CDR1 is SGHRS, CDR2 YFSETQ, per germline. The CDR3 coding sequence is TGCGCCAGCAGCTTGGCCGGTTCCTACGAGCAGTACTTC. It translates to CASSLAGSYEQYF.

This rearrangement joins TRBV3-1 (or the pseudogene TRBV3-2) to TRBJ2-7; no clear D. CDR1 is LGHDT, CDR2 YNNKEL, per germline (reference sequence). The CDR3 has 15 residues. V shed 0 bases and J shed 5 bases, with 14 bases lying between them. The CDR3 reads CASSQDPGVLDEQYF. The CDR3 region has the DNA TGTGCCAGCAGCCAAGATCCGGGTGTTCTAGACGAGCAGTACTTC.